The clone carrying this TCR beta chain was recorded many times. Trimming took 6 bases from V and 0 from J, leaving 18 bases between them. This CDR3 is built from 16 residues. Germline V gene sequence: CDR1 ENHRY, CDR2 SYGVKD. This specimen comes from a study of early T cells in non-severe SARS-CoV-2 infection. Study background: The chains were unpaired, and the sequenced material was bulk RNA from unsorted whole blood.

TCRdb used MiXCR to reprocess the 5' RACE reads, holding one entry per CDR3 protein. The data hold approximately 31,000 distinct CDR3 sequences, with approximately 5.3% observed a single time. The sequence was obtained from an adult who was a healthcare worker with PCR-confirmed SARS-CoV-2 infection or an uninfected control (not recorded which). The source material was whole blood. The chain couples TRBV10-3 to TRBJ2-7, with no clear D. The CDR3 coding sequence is TGTGCCATCAGCCCTATGCCCCTAAAAAGCTCCTACGAGCAGTACTTC. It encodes CAISPMPLKSSYEQYF.